These 21 T cell receptor beta chains came from one sample sequenced in a study of CD8 T cells in ankylosing spondylitis. TCRdb redid the calling of the 5' RACE reads with MiXCR, one entry per CDR3 protein. The repertoire includes around 18,000 distinct CDR3 sequences, under 8.5% of them detected once, and less than 40% sits in the top ten. Sequences were obtained from blood. All receptors derive from a male donor with ankylosing spondylitis or in good health (not recorded which).

This clonotype was detected many times. The rearrangement joins TRBV20-1 to TRBJ1-4; D unclear. Trimming stripped 1 base from V and 8 bases from J, with 11 bases between. The germline V gene has CDR1 DFQATT and CDR2 SNEGSKA (reference sequence). This CDR3 comprises 13 residues. CDR3 bases: TGCAGTGCTAGAGGACCAGTAGGGGAAAAACTGTTTTTT. The encoded protein is CSARGPVGEKLFF.

This clonotype appeared many times. As DNA, the CDR3 is TGTGCCAGCAGTTCCCGTAATACGCAGTATTTT. As protein: CASSSRNTQYF. The V gene is TRBV27, the J gene TRBJ2-3, with D uncertain. Germline CDR1 and CDR2: MNHEY and SMNVEV (reference sequence). The CDR3 runs 11 residues. V shed 4 bases and J shed 7 bases, with 6 bases lying between them.

The chain recombines TRBV27 with TRBJ2-7; maybe TRBD1 (5 bases). CDR3 size: 14 residues. From germline, CDR1 is MNHEY and CDR2 SMNVEV (reference sequence). Trimming took 6 bases from V and 2 from J, leaving 14 bases between them. Written as DNA, the CDR3 is TGTGCCAGCAGCCAGACAGTTGGCACCTACGAGCAGTACTTC. Protein sequence: CASSQTVGTYEQYF.

This clonotype occurred many times. The chain is built from TRBV12-3 or TRBV12-4 and TRBJ2-5; D gene unclear. Trimming removed 5 bases at V and 5 bases at J, with 12 bases between. The CDR3 consists of 13 residues. CDR3 in DNA: TGTGCCAGCAGTAAGCCAGGCAGGGAGACCCAGTACTTC. It codes for CASSKPGRETQYF.

The rearrangement links TRBV5-1 to TRBJ1-6; no clear D. This CDR3 has 15 amino acids. Germline-derived CDR1 and CDR2 are SGHRS and YFSETQ. Deletions cut 4 bases from V and 8 bases from J, with 16 bases between. The CDR3 DNA follows: TGCGCCAGCAGCCGAGATGAACACGATGATTCACCCCTCCACTTT. Protein: CASSRDEHDDSPLHF.

This clonotype rates as medium-sized. The chain employs TRBV11-2 and TRBJ2-1; D is unresolved. V was cut by 3 bases and J by 1 base, with 7 bases left in between. The germline V gene has CDR1 SGHAT and CDR2 FQNNGV. The CDR3 is 14 residues long. The CDR3 region is CASSLGSSYNEQFF. DNA for the CDR3: TGTGCCAGCAGCTTGGGGTCTTCCTACAATGAGCAGTTCTTC.

This clonotype was detected only once. The chain combines TRBV19 with TRBJ2-2; 8 bases match TRBD1. After removal of 6 bases from V and 3 bases from J, the junction contained 6 bases not matched to a gene. The CDR3 covers 15 residues. CDR1 and CDR2 (germline): LNHDA, SQIVND (reference sequence). In DNA form, the CDR3 reads TGTGCCAGTAGGACCGGGACAGGAGACACCGGGGAGCTGTTTTTT. Encoded protein: CASRTGTGDTGELFF.

This clonotype was recorded many times. V gene TRBV14 combines with J gene TRBJ2-3, with TRBD1 matching 8 bases. The CDR3 runs to 17 residues. With V trimmed by 1 base and J by 2 bases, 8 bases remained unmatched. Germline CDR1 reads SGHDN; CDR2 reads FVKESK. CDR3 region: CASSQAYRGRPTDTQYF. DNA for the CDR3: TGTGCCAGCAGCCAAGCGTACAGGGGGAGACCCACAGATACGCAGTATTTT.

Many counts were recorded for this clonotype. The CDR3 DNA sequence: TGTGCCAGCTCACCGAGCAATGGACTAGCGGGTGAGCAGTTCTTC. This translates into CASSPSNGLAGEQFF. The chain links TRBV18 to TRBJ2-1; 11 bases match TRBD2. The V segment lost 3 bases and the J segment 9 bases; nucleotides outside the gene matches: 7. This CDR3 has 15 residues. Looked up from germline, CDR1 is KGHSH and CDR2 is LQKENI.

The chain is built from TRBV5-6 and TRBJ2-5, with D hard to call. Trimming pared 1 base from V and 5 bases from J, leaving 9 bases between. Germline CDR1 reads SGHDT; CDR2 reads YYEEEE. The length of the CDR3 is 13 residues. The CDR3 bases are TGTGCCAGCAGCTTGTCAGGCATGGAGACCCAGTACTTC. Protein: CASSLSGMETQYF.

The sample holds many counts of this clonotype. The chain links TRBV10-2 to TRBJ2-7; TRBD1 matches at 9 bases. V gave up 6 bases and J gave up 3 bases; unmatched junction bases: 9. The CDR3 extends over 15 amino acids. The germline V gene has CDR1 WSHSY and CDR2 SAAADI. The CDR3 reads CASSGWGQGFYEQYF. The DNA of the CDR3 is TGCGCCAGCAGCGGCTGGGGACAGGGATTCTACGAGCAGTACTTC.

There are a few counts of this clonotype. This sequence joins TRBV2 and TRBJ2-7, with D perhaps matching TRBD1 (5 bases). The ends were cut back, 6 bases at V and 2 bases at J, with 14 bases in the middle. Germline V gene sequence: CDR1 SNHLY, CDR2 FYNNEI. The CDR3 extends over 14 amino acids. CDR3 amino acids: CASRDDRRPYEQYF. DNA for the CDR3: TGTGCCAGCAGAGACGACAGAAGACCCTACGAGCAGTACTTC.

This clonotype has only a few counts. The chain combines TRBV5-6 with TRBJ2-7; 8 bases line up with TRBD1. The CDR3 totals 14 residues. From germline, CDR1 is SGHDT and CDR2 YYEEEE. V gave up 3 bases and J gave up 3 bases; unmatched junction bases: 5. This chain's CDR3 is CASSSLQGGYEQYV. DNA for the CDR3: TGTGCCAGCAGCTCGCTACAGGGGGGCTACGAGCAGTACGTC.

This clonotype was seen at least ten times. The rearrangement joins TRBV20-1 to TRBJ2-3, with TRBD1 matching over 7 bases. Germline V lookup: CDR1 DFQATT, CDR2 SNEGSKA (reference sequence). The CDR3 loop spans 12 amino acids. V gave up 5 bases and J gave up 5 bases; unmatched junction bases: 4. In DNA form, the CDR3 reads TGCAGTGCTGACAGGGTCGGAGATACGCAGTATTTT. Translating it yields CSADRVGDTQYF.

This sequence joins TRBV20-1 and TRBJ1-4; D is unclear. This CDR3 contains 15 residues. Germline values: CDR1 DFQATT, CDR2 SNEGSKA (reference sequence). The V and J ends lost 0 bases and 0 bases respectively, with 8 bases between them. Here the CDR3 DNA reads TGCAGTGCTAGAGATGCGGGTCCAACTAATGAAAAACTGTTTTTT. Amino acids: CSARDAGPTNEKLFF.

This clonotype was counted at least ten times. This chain uses TRBV7-9 with TRBJ1-1; D may be TRBD1 (6 bases). The CDR3 is 13 amino acids. Deletions cut 5 bases from V and 1 base from J, with 8 bases between. Germline V gives CDR1 SEHNR, CDR2 FQNEAQ (reference sequence). The CDR3 DNA reads as TGTGCCAGCAGCCCCAGGGGGAACACTGAAGCTTTCTTT. This codes for CASSPRGNTEAFF.

Only a few counts were recorded for this clonotype. CDR3 coding DNA: TGTGCCAGCAGCTTAGCTCGATACGCAGGAAACACCATATATTTT. Amino acids: CASSLARYAGNTIYF. The chain couples TRBV7-2 to TRBJ1-3; D is unclear. The length of the CDR3 is 15 residues. Trimming shortened V by 0 bases and J by 4 bases, and 10 bases separated the two germline ends. Germline V CDR1 and CDR2: SGHTA, FQGNSA.

Here the CDR3 DNA reads TGTGCCAGCAGCTATCCCGACAGGGTCGATGAGCAGTTCTTC. It specifies CASSYPDRVDEQFF. This chain connects TRBV3-1 to TRBJ2-1; 7 bases fit TRBD1. Germline CDR1 LGHDT, CDR2 YNNKEL (reference sequence). This CDR3 comprises 14 residues. The V gene end was trimmed by 5 bases and the J gene end by 8 bases; junction bases not matched to a gene: 9.

The J gene is TRBJ2-2, the V gene TRBV6-2 or TRBV6-3; D is unresolved. Trimming removed 7 bases at V and 0 bases at J, with 6 bases between. Germline CDR1 reads MNHEY; CDR2 reads SVGEGT. The CDR3 runs 13 residues. The CDR3 loop reads CASKTANTGELFF. CDR3 nucleotides: TGTGCCAGCAAGACCGCGAACACCGGGGAGCTGTTTTTT.

This clonotype was detected only a few times. This rearrangement joins TRBV3-1 to TRBJ2-2, with 11 bases matching TRBD2. Looked up from germline, CDR1 is LGHDT and CDR2 is YNNKEL (reference sequence). V dropped 7 bases and J dropped 4; count of bases not matched to a gene: 11. This CDR3 comprises 17 residues. This CDR3 reads CASNIISTSGGTGELFF. The CDR3 DNA sequence: TGTGCCAGCAATATAATATCTACTAGCGGGGGCACCGGGGAGCTGTTTTTT.

The chain is built from TRBV6-6 and TRBJ2-5; D remains ambiguous. Germline lookup yields CDR1 MNHNY and CDR2 SVGAGI (reference sequence). There are 12 residues in the CDR3. V lost 2 bases to trimming and J lost 5 bases, with 6 bases between them. CDR3 region: CASSYVEETQYF. The CDR3 coding sequence is TGTGCCAGCAGTTACGTGGAGGAGACCCAGTACTTC.